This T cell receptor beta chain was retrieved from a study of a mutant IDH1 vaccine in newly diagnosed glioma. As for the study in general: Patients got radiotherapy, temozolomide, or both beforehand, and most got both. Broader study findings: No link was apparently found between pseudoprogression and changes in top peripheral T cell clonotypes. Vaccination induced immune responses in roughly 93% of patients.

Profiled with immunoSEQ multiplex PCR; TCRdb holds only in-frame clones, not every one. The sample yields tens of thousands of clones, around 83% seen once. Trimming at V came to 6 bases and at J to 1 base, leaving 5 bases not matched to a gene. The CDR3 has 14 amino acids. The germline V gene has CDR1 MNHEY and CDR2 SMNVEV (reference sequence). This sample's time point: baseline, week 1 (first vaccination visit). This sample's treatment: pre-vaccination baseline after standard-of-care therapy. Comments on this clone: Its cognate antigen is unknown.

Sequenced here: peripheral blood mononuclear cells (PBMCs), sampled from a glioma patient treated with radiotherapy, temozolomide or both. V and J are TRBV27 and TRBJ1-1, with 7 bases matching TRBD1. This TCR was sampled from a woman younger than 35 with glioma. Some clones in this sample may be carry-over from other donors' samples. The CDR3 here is CASRLDRRNTEAFF. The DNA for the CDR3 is TGTGCCAGCAGACTGGACAGGAGGAACACTGAAGCTTTCTTT.